Below, 16 T cell receptor beta chains from the same sample are listed, as sequenced in a study of control samples from healthy donors and cancer patients. Produced via immunoSEQ multiplex PCR; TCRdb's table is partial and in-frame only. The sample records 120,000 or so clones, approximately 92% being singletons. Sequencing used PBMCs. The receptors originated from a man older than 75 with head and neck cancer.

V usage is TRBV5-4 and J usage is TRBJ2-2, with TRBD2 matching over 8 bases. The trim removed 3 bases at V and 1 base at J, leaving 5 bases unmatched. This CDR3 has 16 amino acids. The germline V gene has CDR1 SGHNT and CDR2 YYREEE (reference sequence). CDR3 protein: CASSSIAGMNTGELFF. For the CDR3, the DNA is TGTGCCAGCAGCTCGATAGCGGGGATGAACACCGGGGAGCTGTTTTTT.

The rearrangement links TRBV7-9 to TRBJ1-2, with 10 bases identical to TRBD1. Germline V CDR1 and CDR2: SEHNR, FQNEAQ (reference sequence). Trimming took 4 bases from V and 4 from J; bases not matched to a gene: 12. The CDR3 runs to 17 residues. The CDR3 nucleotides read TGTGCCAGCAGCTCCGGGACAGGGGTTGGGGCGGGCTATGGCTACACCTTC. Translating gives CASSSGTGVGAGYGYTF.

The gene calls are TRBV25-1 and TRBJ2-7, with 7 positions matching TRBD2. Germline V gene lookup returns CDR1 MGHDK and CDR2 SYGVNS. The CDR3 has 18 residues. V dropped 2 bases and J dropped 6; count of bases not matched to a gene: 19. This CDR3 reads CASSEAMAGDPPALEQYF. The CDR3 DNA follows: TGTGCCAGCAGTGAAGCTATGGCGGGAGACCCTCCCGCTCTCGAGCAGTACTTC.

This clone was seen once. The V and J genes are TRBV6-5 and TRBJ1-3, with D possibly matching TRBD1 (6 bases). The CDR3 runs to 14 residues. Germline V gives CDR1 MNHEY, CDR2 SVGAGI. Trimming stripped 6 bases from V and 2 bases from J, with 11 bases between. The CDR3 nucleotides read TGTGCCAGCAGGAAAGACAGGACTGGAAACACCATATATTTT. Translated: CASRKDRTGNTIYF.

The chain employs TRBV5-1 and TRBJ2-1; D is undetermined. The CDR3 sequence is 14 residues long. From germline, CDR1 is SGHRS and CDR2 YFSETQ. V was clipped by 2 bases and J by 7 bases, with 13 bases between them. The CDR3 DNA follows: TGCGCCAGCAGCTTCTGGACGGTATCAAATGAGCAGTTCTTC. It is translated as CASSFWTVSNEQFF.

The V and J genes are TRBV15 and TRBJ2-4, with D possibly being TRBD1 or TRBD2 (6 bases each). Per germline, CDR1 LNHNV and CDR2 YYDKDF (reference sequence). The CDR3 consists of 16 residues. V dropped 6 bases and J dropped 3 bases, with 18 bases sitting between them. CDR3 nucleotide sequence: TGTGCCACCAGGGGGCCGGGCGAGGGGGGCAAAAACATTCAGTACTTC. This codes for CATRGPGEGGKNIQYF.

This clone has just one count. The genes are TRBV29-1 and TRBJ2-5; 11 bases map to TRBD1. CDR1 SQVTM and CDR2 ANQGSEA come from the germline V gene. The CDR3 is 15 amino acids. V was clipped by 6 bases and J by 5 bases; unmatched bases: 11. The CDR3 DNA reads TGCAGCGTGGACAGGGGGCGAGGTGCTCACGAGACCCAGTACTTC. Protein: CSVDRGRGAHETQYF.

This clone was recorded once. The chain recombines TRBV3-1 (or the pseudogene TRBV3-2) with TRBJ1-6; maybe TRBD1 (6 bases). CDR3 length equals 16 residues. V lost 0 bases, J lost 6 bases, and 12 bases lay in between. Germline CDR1 reads LGHDT; CDR2 reads YNNKEL (reference sequence). DNA for the CDR3: TGTGCCAGCAGCCAAGATCCAGGGGCGTCTAATTCACCCCTCCACTTT. It encodes CASSQDPGASNSPLHF.

The CDR3 bases are TGCGCCAGCAGCTCCAAGAGTGGAGTAGCGGGAGGCTCCTCCTACGAGCAGTACTTC. Encoded protein: CASSSKSGVAGGSSYEQYF. The chain uses TRBV4-1 and TRBJ2-7; 10 nucleotides agree with TRBD2. The CDR3 has 19 amino acids. With V trimmed by 5 bases and J by 0 bases, 16 bases remained unmatched. Germline CDR1 reads MGHRA; CDR2 reads YSYEKL.

V is TRBV6-5 and J is TRBJ2-7; D call uncertain. This CDR3 is 16 amino acids long. Looked up from germline, CDR1 is MNHEY and CDR2 is SVGAGI. Trimming took 2 bases from V and 4 from J, leaving 18 bases between them. The CDR3 nucleotides read TGTGCCAGCAGTTACCTGAGCACCGGCGCCGGTTACGAGCAGTACTTC. Translated: CASSYLSTGAGYEQYF.

The chain joins TRBV29-1 to TRBJ1-2, with D perhaps matching TRBD1 (6 bases). The CDR3 consists of 11 residues. The V gene lost 4 bases and the J gene lost 8 bases, with 11 bases spanning the gap. Germline V gene data show CDR1 as SQVTM and CDR2 as ANQGSEA. The CDR3: CSVGQVGGYTF. The DNA for the CDR3 is TGCAGCGTTGGACAGGTCGGGGGCTACACCTTC.

The chain uses TRBV5-1 and TRBJ2-3, with TRBD1 matching over 10 bases. The germline CDR1 and CDR2 sequences are SGHRS and YFSETQ. This CDR3 contains 15 residues. V shed 4 bases, J shed 3 bases, and the junction held 5 bases outside the gene matches. CDR3: CASSAWTGGTDTQYF. CDR3 bases: TGCGCCAGCAGCGCGTGGACAGGGGGGACAGATACGCAGTATTTT. Full variable domain (missing parts from reference TRBV5-1 and TRBJ2-3): KAGVTQTPRYLIKTRGQQVTLSCSPISGHRSVSWYQQTPGQGLQFLFEYFSETQRNKGNFPGRFSGRQFSNSRSEMNVSTLELGDSALYLCASSAWTGGTDTQYFGPGTRLTVL.

The genes are TRBV19 and TRBJ1-1, with TRBD1 identical over 9 bases. The ends lost 7 bases at V and 3 bases at J; junction bases unmatched: 6. The CDR3 sequence is 14 residues long. Looked up from germline, CDR1 is LNHDA and CDR2 is SQIVND (reference sequence). The CDR3 protein is CASNPQGAHTEAFF. DNA of the CDR3: TGTGCCAGTAACCCACAGGGGGCCCACACTGAAGCTTTCTTT.

The chain combines TRBV10-1 with TRBJ1-1; 7 positions agree with TRBD1. Trimming cost V 4 bases and J 4 bases; bases outside gene matches: 6. Germline V gene lookup returns CDR1 WNHNN and CDR2 SYGVQD (reference sequence). The CDR3 sequence is 14 residues long. The CDR3 DNA is TGCGCCAGCAGTGCCTACAGGGGTGGCACTGAAGCTTTCTTT. Translation: CASSAYRGGTEAFF.

The chain has TRBV10-3 and TRBJ2-2, with a tentative D call TRBD2 (6 bases). The length of the CDR3 is 12 residues. V was clipped by 6 bases and J by 7 bases, with 9 bases between them. Per germline, CDR1 ENHRY and CDR2 SYGVKD. CDR3 protein: CAIRVTSGELFF. The CDR3 nucleotides read TGTGCCATCAGGGTGACTAGCGGGGAGCTGTTTTTT.

J is TRBJ2-3 and V is TRBV2; the match to TRBD2 covers 11 bases. The CDR3 is 16 residues long. V lost 3 bases to trimming and J lost 11 bases; unmatched junction nucleotides: 13. Germline CDR1 SNHLY, CDR2 FYNNEI. As DNA, the CDR3 is TGTGCCAGCAGTGATACTCGATTGACTAGCGGGGTGATGCAGTATTTT. It encodes CASSDTRLTSGVMQYF.